The 18 T cell receptor beta chains below were found in one sample sequenced in a study of blood T cell repertoires in COVID-19. The repertoire was sequenced with immunoSEQ multiplex PCR; TCRdb's copy has only in-frame clones and lacks some. The profile shows about 190,000 clones, about 86% of them singletons. The sequenced sample consisted of peripheral blood. The receptors here all came from a woman under 30 who had recovered from COVID-19.

The rearrangement links TRBV28 to TRBJ1-1; unclear D gene. This CDR3 contains 11 residues. Trimming removed 6 bases at V and 2 bases at J, with 4 bases between. Germline V gives CDR1 MDHEN, CDR2 SYDVKM. In DNA, the CDR3 is TGTGCCAGCAGCGTTAACACTGAAGCTTTCTTT. Amino acids: CASSVNTEAFF.

The table lists this clone with a count of one. The chain recombines TRBV9 with TRBJ1-2; tentative D call: TRBD1 (5 bases). Trimming left V 3 bases short and J 0 bases short, with 9 bases between. Germline V gene data show CDR1 as SGDLS and CDR2 as YYNGEE. CDR3 size: 14 residues. In nucleotides, the CDR3 is TGTGCCAGCAGCGGGACACATCCTAACTATGGCTACACCTTC. Translating gives CASSGTHPNYGYTF.

The rearrangement links TRBV10-3 to TRBJ2-3; TRBD2 aligns across 9 bases. Germline V gene lookup returns CDR1 ENHRY and CDR2 SYGVKD. The trim removed 6 bases at V and 4 bases at J, leaving 5 bases unmatched. CDR3 length: 14 amino acids. The CDR3 DNA reads as TGTGCCATCAGGAGGACTAGCGAGTCAGATACGCAGTATTTT. Its translation: CAIRRTSESDTQYF.

V is TRBV9 and J is TRBJ2-1, with D tentatively TRBD2 (6 bases). V was clipped by 4 bases and J by 8 bases, with 19 bases between them. The germline gives CDR1 SGDLS, CDR2 YYNGEE. This CDR3 region has 15 residues. The CDR3 here is CASSPWGSGRDEQFF. For the CDR3, the DNA is TGTGCCAGCAGCCCTTGGGGTAGCGGTAGGGATGAGCAGTTCTTC.

In its sample, this clone was seen many times. This chain uses TRBV18 with TRBJ1-5; 7 bases match TRBD1. The ends lost 3 bases at V and 5 bases at J; junction bases unmatched: 4. Germline V lookup: CDR1 KGHSH, CDR2 LQKENI. The CDR3 has 14 residues. The CDR3 DNA follows: TGTGCCAGCTCACCGAACAGGGGCCATCAGCCCCAGCATTTT. Its translation: CASSPNRGHQPQHF.

The chain combines TRBV9 with TRBJ1-3, with 8 bases matching TRBD1. CDR1 is SGDLS and CDR2 is YYNGEE in the germline V gene. The CDR3 has 17 residues. Unmatched junction bases numbered 8, after V lost 3 bases and J lost 0 bases. Written as DNA, the CDR3 is TGTGCCAGCAGCGAATGGACAGGGATCTTCTCTGGAAACACCATATATTTT. It is translated as CASSEWTGIFSGNTIYF.

This sequence joins TRBV6-5 and TRBJ2-1; D is possibly TRBD2 (5 bases). This CDR3 comprises 15 residues. Germline V lookup: CDR1 MNHEY, CDR2 SVGAGI. V was clipped by 5 bases and J by 2 bases, with 13 bases between them. The CDR3 DNA reads TGTGCCAGCAGTCCGCCCCGGGGAACCTACAATGAGCAGTTCTTC. It yields the protein CASSPPRGTYNEQFF.

In this sample, this clone turned up once. The chain has TRBV19 and TRBJ1-2, with TRBD1 as a possible D gene (6 bases). Deletions cut 6 bases from V and 6 bases from J, with 14 bases between. In germline, CDR1 is LNHDA, CDR2 SQIVND (reference sequence). CDR3 length: 13 amino acids. CDR3 bases: TGTGCCAGTAGCCCCGACAGGTTGGATGGCTACACCTTC. Its translation: CASSPDRLDGYTF.

The rearrangement links TRBV19 to TRBJ1-1; D is unresolved. The germline V gene encodes CDR1 LNHDA and CDR2 SQIVND (reference sequence). The CDR3 is made up of 13 amino acids. Between the trimmed V and J ends, which lost 3 bases and 5 bases, there was a span of 10 bases. In DNA form, the CDR3 reads TGTGCCAGTAGTATTGGGGAGAGGACTGAAGCTTTCTTT. Its protein product is CASSIGERTEAFF.

The V and J genes are TRBV7-9 and TRBJ1-1; D is undetermined. V lost 7 bases and J 0 bases, leaving 15 bases between the germline ends. There are 15 residues in the CDR3. CDR1 and CDR2 (germline): SEHNR, FQNEAQ (reference sequence). CDR3 in amino acids: CASNDIGGMNTEAFF. The CDR3 DNA reads as TGTGCCAGCAACGATATTGGAGGGATGAACACTGAAGCTTTCTTT.

This clone was observed a few times. The V and J genes are TRBV6-1 and TRBJ1-6; 7 bases fit TRBD1. Trimming cost V 5 bases and J 7 bases; bases outside gene matches: 5. The CDR3 runs 14 residues. In germline, CDR1 is MNHNS, CDR2 SASEGT. The CDR3 reads CASSYGQENSPLHF. The CDR3, as DNA: TGTGCCAGCAGTTATGGACAGGAAAATTCACCCCTCCACTTT.

The chain combines TRBV5-5 with TRBJ2-7, with D possibly being TRBD1 (5 bases). The CDR3 is 13 residues long. Trimming took 3 bases from V and 1 from J, leaving 8 bases between them. The germline gives CDR1 SGHKS, CDR2 YYEKEE (reference sequence). For the CDR3, the DNA is TGTGCCAGCAGCTCCCGGACATCCTACGAGCAGTACGTC. Encoded protein: CASSSRTSYEQYV.

The J gene is TRBJ1-5, the V gene TRBV20-1, with D uncertain. Deletions cut 3 bases from V and 7 bases from J, with 10 bases between. This CDR3 contains 12 residues. Germline values: CDR1 DFQATT, CDR2 SNEGSKA (reference sequence). The CDR3, as DNA: TGCAGTGCTAGTGATCCGGGACAGCCCCAGCATTTT. Translated: CSASDPGQPQHF.

The CDR3 reads CAISESRYGYTF. The CDR3 DNA follows: TGTGCCATCAGTGAGTCGAGGTATGGCTACACCTTC. The rearrangement uses TRBV10-3 and TRBJ1-2; no definite D call. This CDR3 is 12 amino acids long. CDR1 ENHRY and CDR2 SYGVKD come from the germline V gene. Trimming took off 0 bases at V and 5 bases at J, with 4 bases between the two ends.

The J gene is TRBJ2-1, the V gene TRBV14, with D unresolved. CDR1 is SGHDN and CDR2 is FVKESK in the germline V gene. The CDR3 has 12 residues. V shed 6 bases and J shed 8 bases, with 11 bases lying between them. CDR3 sequence reads: CASSRPGDEQFF. The CDR3 coding sequence is TGTGCCAGCAGTCGACCCGGAGATGAGCAGTTCTTC. Using reference TRBV14 and TRBJ2-1 for the parts outside the CDR3, the full variable domain is EAGVTQFPSHSVIEKGQTVTLRCDPISGHDNLYWYRRVMGKEIKFLLHFVKESKQDESGMPNNRFLAERTGGTYSTLKVQPAELEDSGVYFCASSRPGDEQFFGPGTRLTVL.

The chain couples TRBV7-2 to TRBJ2-7; 7 bases agree with TRBD2. V lost 5 bases to trimming and J lost 3 bases; unmatched junction nucleotides: 10. Germline assignment: CDR1 SGHTA and CDR2 FQGNSA. CDR3 length: 15 residues. The CDR3 DNA follows: TGTGCCAGCAGCGCCGCCGGGACGGGAGGCTACGAGCAGTACTTC. Amino acid sequence: CASSAAGTGGYEQYF.

This clone was detected a few times. In DNA form, the CDR3 reads TGCAGTGCTAGTGGGCCTAGCGGTCCCTACGAGCAGTACGTC. Protein sequence: CSASGPSGPYEQYV. The chain joins TRBV20-1 to TRBJ2-7; 7 bases match TRBD2. The V gene end was trimmed by 3 bases and the J gene end by 2 bases; junction bases not matched to a gene: 7. This CDR3 region has 14 residues. Germline lookup yields CDR1 DFQATT and CDR2 SNEGSKA (reference sequence).

V is TRBV2 and J is TRBJ1-2; possible D gene TRBD1, 6 bases. Looked up from germline, CDR1 is SNHLY and CDR2 is FYNNEI. There are 13 residues in the CDR3. Between the trimmed V and J ends, which lost 9 bases and 2 bases, there was a span of 13 bases. In DNA, the CDR3 is TGTGCCAGTTTGGACAGTGGGAACTATGGCTACACCTTC. Translation: CASLDSGNYGYTF.